This T cell receptor beta chain was observed in a study of Ad26.COV2.S vaccination and SARS-CoV-2 variants. Germline-derived CDR1 and CDR2 are MDHEN and SYDVKM. The junction had 10 bases not matched to a gene; V was cut back by 7 bases and J by 1 base. The CDR3 covers 15 residues. Repertoires were generated with immunoSEQ multiplex PCR, while TCRdb's copy carries only in-frame clones and drops some. The sample shows approximately 150,000 clones, roughly 90% of them seen only once. The chain recombines TRBV28 with TRBJ2-7; 7 bases match TRBD1. The TCR sequence derives from a human donor who had recovered from COVID-19. The input for sequencing was peripheral blood, taken after recovery from COVID-19. The CDR3 DNA is TGTGCCAGCACCAGCCGTGGGACAGTTTCCTACGAGCAGTACTTC. It is translated as CASTSRGTVSYEQYF.